This T cell receptor (beta chain) was recovered during a study of PD-L1 blockade in urothelial cancer. Overall study context: The analyses of blood took place 3 weeks (second dose) and 6 weeks after treatment start.

The time point here: pretreatment peripheral blood. Sequencing was performed with immunoSEQ multiplex PCR; in TCRdb, only in-frame clones are kept and a portion is missing. The profile shows 50,000 or so clones, about 88% of them singletons. Sequencing was performed on PBMCs, taken around atezolizumab (anti-PD-L1) treatment. This TCR was sampled from a man aged 65 to 79 with urothelial cancer.

The CDR3 region is CASSYSGQGRDEQYF. The CDR3 DNA is TGTGCCAGCAGTTACTCGGGGCAGGGGCGAGACGAGCAGTACTTC. The rearrangement joins TRBV6-5 to TRBJ2-7; the D gene is possibly TRBD1 (6 bases). CDR1 is MNHEY and CDR2 is SVGAGI in the germline V gene. The V gene lost 0 bases and the J gene lost 5 bases, with 14 bases spanning the gap. The CDR3 contains 15 residues.